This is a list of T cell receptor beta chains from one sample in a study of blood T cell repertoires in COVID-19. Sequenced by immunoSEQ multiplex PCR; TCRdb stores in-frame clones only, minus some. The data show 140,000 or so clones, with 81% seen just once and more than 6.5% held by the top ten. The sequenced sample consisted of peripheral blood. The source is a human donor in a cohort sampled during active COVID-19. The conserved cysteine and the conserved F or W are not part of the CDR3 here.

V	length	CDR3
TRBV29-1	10	SVGWRYYEQY
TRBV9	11	ASSADSSYEQY
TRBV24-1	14	ATSEVGGTTTDTQY
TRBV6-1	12	ASSEGGLGETQY
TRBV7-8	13	ASSSRLETTYEQY
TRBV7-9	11	ASSLSGSGEQF
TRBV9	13	ASSASLGREETQY
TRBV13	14	ASSPGASGSAYEQY
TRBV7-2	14	ASSLVPTSGSIEQY
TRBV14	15	ASSQLGLAGSYNEQF
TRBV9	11	ASSVGGQETQY
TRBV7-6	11	ASRPTGSYEQY
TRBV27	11	ASTPPGGAEQY
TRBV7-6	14	ASSLAPYGTGYEQY
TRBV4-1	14	ASSQERGSSGNTIY
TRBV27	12	ASVPTGKRNEQY
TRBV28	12	ASRTTGGAIKAF
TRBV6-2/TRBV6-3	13	ASSTGGIGNQPQH
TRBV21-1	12	ASSKDRGNQPQH
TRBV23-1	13	ASSQGGGSSYEQY